This is a list of T cell receptor beta chains from one sample in a study of T cell responses to AZD1222 COVID-19 vaccine. The method was immunoSEQ multiplex PCR; TCRdb's version includes in-frame clones alone and lacks a portion of them. The sample carries 150,000 to 200,000 clones, less than 95% recorded once. The sequencing here drew on peripheral blood, taken on day 0 of AZD1222 vaccination. These receptors came from an adult in good health. The conserved cysteine and the conserved F or W are not part of the CDR3 here.

j_call,v_call,cdr3_aa
TRBJ2-1,TRBV28,ASSSIEDYYNEQF
TRBJ1-5,TRBV19,ASRAFSNQPQH
TRBJ1-5,TRBV10-3,AISEENQPQH
TRBJ2-3,TRBV29-1,SVGNRASLLSTDTQY
TRBJ2-5,TRBV7-3,ASSLQGRGKKTQY
TRBJ2-2,TRBV5-1,ASSLVENGELF
TRBJ1-1,TRBV30,AWSGGGDTEAF
TRBJ2-5,TRBV24-1,ATSDPSPGQGAETQY
TRBJ2-7,TRBV5-6,ASSFTNYEQY
TRBJ2-2,TRBV7-2,ASSLVPSTGELF
TRBJ1-2,TRBV7-9,ASSLTSQGYYT
TRBJ2-1,TRBV5-1,ASRSGQGTYNEQF
TRBJ1-2,TRBV6-1,ASSEYTSYGYT
TRBJ1-5,TRBV18,ASSPPGTGNQPQH
TRBJ1-1,TRBV13,ASSSSPGQGLDEAF
TRBJ2-2,TRBV11-2,ASSLGEMTGNTGELF
TRBJ2-3,TRBV7-2,ASSPTDTQY
TRBJ2-2,TRBV6-4,ASSSSPGSGPGELF
TRBJ2-5,TRBV7-9,ASSQDSRRETQY
TRBJ2-6,TRBV27,ASKDLLGTGANVLT
TRBJ2-1,TRBV5-6,ASSENLGLEYNEQF
TRBJ1-1,TRBV7-9,ASSIGGAEAF
TRBJ1-1,TRBV28,ASSSWTGLNTEAF
TRBJ2-7,TRBV12-5,ASGLVLGGGAYEQY
TRBJ1-2,TRBV28,ASSFKGGYT
TRBJ2-1,TRBV4-3,ASSQVDSVYSYNEQF
TRBJ1-1,TRBV25-1,ASGLFGAAF
TRBJ2-1,TRBV28,ASSSTLHRVNEQF
TRBJ2-1,TRBV19,ASQAGTSGSGEQF
TRBJ2-1,TRBV10-3,AISKGGSGDEQF
TRBJ1-2,TRBV30,AWSVPQGGRSYT
TRBJ1-5,TRBV12-3/TRBV12-4,ASSHGAQPQH
TRBJ1-2,TRBV18,ASSHIQVNYGYT
TRBJ2-1,TRBV5-1,ASSMTSGSGDEQF
TRBJ1-5,TRBV7-2,ASSPTTGGSNQPQH
TRBJ2-7,TRBV18,ASSPDSYEQY
TRBJ2-5,TRBV7-9,ASIHGTAIQETQY
TRBJ1-2,TRBV9,ASSVADRANYGYT
TRBJ1-2,TRBV3-1/TRBV3-2,ASSPGGDYGYT
TRBJ2-7,TRBV9,ASSVAWRECLGEQY
TRBJ1-5,TRBV7-9,ASSLGTSIQPQH
TRBJ1-1,TRBV2,ASTGGSRNTEAF
TRBJ2-7,TRBV6-1,ASSEPVVGQGLSYEQY
TRBJ1-2,TRBV5-5,ASSSQGEANYGYT
TRBJ2-7,TRBV7-3,ASSLGTSGRKEQY
TRBJ1-5,TRBV6-5,ASRSGTAEQPQH
TRBJ2-7,TRBV7-6,ASSPTGGPSYEQY
TRBJ1-1,TRBV10-1,ASRKDLGAEAF
TRBJ1-2,TRBV28,ASSLTGQGSYGYT